This TCR beta chain was identified in a study of vaccination and CD4 T cells after COVID-19. Study summary: Post-COVID draws followed diagnosis by a median around 97 days (range 35 to 161).

Concerning this clonotype: Antigen: not known.

Cultured CD4+ T cell DNA underwent sequencing with the Oncomine TCR Beta short-read assay. TCRdb independently ran MiXCR on the PCR reads; one entry per CDR3 protein. The table shows fewer than 20,000 distinct CDR3 sequences, with 60% to 70% occurring only once. As to treatment: roughly 10-day PBMC culture with coronavirus spike peptide pools or control peptides (ViraFEST assay). Trimming at V came to 3 bases and at J to 4 bases, leaving 9 bases not matched to a gene. CDR1 is DFQATT and CDR2 is SNEGSKA in the germline V gene (reference sequence). The length of the CDR3 is 15 residues. Sequenced material: CD4+ T cells from blood, cultured in vitro. The genes are TRBV20-1 and TRBJ2-5; 9 bases are a match to TRBD1. This clonotype was obtained from a human donor who had recovered from COVID-19. As DNA, the CDR3 is TGCAGTGCTAGCCCGACCGGACAGGGGCCAGAGACCCAGTACTTC. Amino acids: CSASPTGQGPETQYF.